This T cell receptor beta chain is from a study of Graves' ophthalmopathy and Graves' hyperthyroidism. RNA transcripts were the source from which TCR beta CDR3 regions were amplified. An opening RT-PCR round employed HTBI primers and preceded a second-round multiplex PCR. MiXCR was run by TCRdb on the multiplex PCR reads, yielding one entry per CDR3 protein. The sample lists under 200,000 distinct CDR3 sequences; less than 45% were seen once. The CDR3 consists of 13 residues. V was trimmed by 3 bases and J by 6 bases, leaving 12 bases between them. The rearrangement links TRBV12-3 or TRBV12-4 to TRBJ2-7; D is unclear. This sequence originates from a woman aged 40 to 50 with Graves' ophthalmopathy. The specimen sequenced was peripheral blood. For the CDR3, the DNA is TGTGCCAGCAGTTTCGGCCAGGTTAGCGAGCAGTACTTC. Translation: CASSFGQVSEQYF.